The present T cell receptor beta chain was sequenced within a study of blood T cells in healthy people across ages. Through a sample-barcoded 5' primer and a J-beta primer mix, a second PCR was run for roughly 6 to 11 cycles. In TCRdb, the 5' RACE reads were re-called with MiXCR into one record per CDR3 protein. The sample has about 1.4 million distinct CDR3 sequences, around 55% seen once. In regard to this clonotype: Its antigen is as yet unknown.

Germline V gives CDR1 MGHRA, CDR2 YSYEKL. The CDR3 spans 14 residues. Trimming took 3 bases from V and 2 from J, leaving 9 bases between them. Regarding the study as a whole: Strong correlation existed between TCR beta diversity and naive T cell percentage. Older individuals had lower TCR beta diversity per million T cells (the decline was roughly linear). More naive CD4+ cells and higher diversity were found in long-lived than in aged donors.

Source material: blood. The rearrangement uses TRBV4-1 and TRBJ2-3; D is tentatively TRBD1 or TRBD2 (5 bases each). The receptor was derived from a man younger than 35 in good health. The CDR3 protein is CASSQGVTTDTQYF. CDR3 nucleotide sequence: TGCGCCAGCAGCCAGGGGGTCACCACAGATACGCAGTATTTT.